These 30 T cell receptor beta chains were all obtained from the same sample, sequenced in a study of shared clonotypes between healthy human individuals. Libraries were prepared by immunoSEQ multiplex PCR; TCRdb keeps only in-frame clonotypes and omits some of them. Here the sample spans 2 million to 3 million clones, roughly 93% being singletons. Specimen: naive CD4+ T cells from PBMCs. Subset given: CD45RA+ positively selected. The receptor source for this set is a young man in good health. Some clones in this sample may be carry-over from other donors' samples.

The chain employs TRBV9 and TRBJ2-1; 9 bases line up with TRBD2. Trimming at V came to 8 bases and at J to 9 bases, leaving 15 bases not matched to a gene. Germline CDR1 and CDR2: SGDLS and YYNGEE. This CDR3 comprises 15 residues. CDR3 loop: CARLIAGVTRSEQFF. The CDR3 DNA is TGTGCCAGGCTTATAGCGGGAGTAACGAGGAGTGAGCAGTTCTTC. The whole variable domain, remainder taken from reference TRBV9 and TRBJ2-1, is DSGVTQTPKHLITATGQRVTLRCSPRSGDLSVYWYQQSLDQGLQFLIQYYNGEERAKGNILERFSAQQFPDLHSELNLSSLELGDSALYFCARLIAGVTRSEQFFGPGTRLTVL.

The chain is built from TRBV10-3 and TRBJ2-5, with 7 nucleotides matching TRBD1. The J segment lost 2 bases and the V segment lost 4 bases, leaving 7 bases of the junction unmatched. Germline lookup yields CDR1 ENHRY and CDR2 SYGVKD. The CDR3 totals 15 residues. CDR3 bases: TGTGCCATCAGTGGATCAGACAGGGTTCAAGAGACCCAGTACTTC. This encodes CAISGSDRVQETQYF.

V gene TRBV7-9 combines with J gene TRBJ1-6, with 7 bases fitting TRBD1. The J segment lost 3 bases and the V segment lost 0 bases, leaving 2 bases of the junction unmatched. The CDR3 spans 16 residues. CDR1 and CDR2 (germline): SEHNR, FQNEAQ (reference sequence). The CDR3 region has the DNA TGTGCCAGCAGCTTAGCACAGGGGAACTATAATTCACCCCTCCACTTT. Protein product: CASSLAQGNYNSPLHF.

The V and J genes are TRBV7-8 and TRBJ2-5; D is possibly TRBD1 or TRBD2 (5 bases each). Trimming took 1 base from V and 1 from J, leaving 13 bases between them. Looked up from germline, CDR1 is SGHVS and CDR2 is FQNEAQ. The CDR3 is made up of 16 amino acids. The chain's CDR3 is CASSLVGSRGQETQYF. In DNA, the CDR3 is TGTGCCAGCAGCTTAGTAGGGTCGAGGGGCCAAGAGACCCAGTACTTC.

The CDR3: CASSLNSLGANVLTF. The CDR3 nucleotides are TGTGCCAGCAGCTTAAACAGCCTTGGGGCCAACGTCCTGACTTTC. The J gene is TRBJ2-6, the V gene TRBV7-3; D call uncertain. CDR3 length: 15 residues. V dropped 1 base and J dropped 3 bases, with 7 bases sitting between them. The germline CDR1 and CDR2 sequences are SGHTA and FQGTGA.

The chain combines TRBV10-1 with TRBJ2-7; the match to TRBD1 covers 10 bases. Germline CDR1 WNHNN, CDR2 SYGVQD (reference sequence). V shed 4 bases and J 2 bases; nucleotides not matched to a gene: 2. CDR3 length: 14 amino acids. The CDR3: CASSAGTGAYEQYF. DNA of the CDR3: TGCGCCAGCAGTGCCGGGACAGGGGCCTACGAGCAGTACTTC.

This clone occurred a few times. The V gene is TRBV5-5, the J gene TRBJ1-4, with D tentatively TRBD1 (5 bases). Germline loops: CDR1 SGHKS, CDR2 YYEKEE (reference sequence). The CDR3 covers 14 residues. The ends were cut back, 2 bases at V and 8 bases at J, with 13 bases in the middle. The CDR3 protein is CASSFAPGGEKLFF. As DNA, the CDR3 is TGTGCCAGCAGCTTTGCTCCGGGGGGAGAAAAACTGTTTTTT.

This clone was seen a single time. The chain uses TRBV10-3 and TRBJ2-7; D is ambiguous. Between the trimmed V and J ends, which lost 6 bases and 4 bases, there was a span of 10 bases. The germline V gene encodes CDR1 ENHRY and CDR2 SYGVKD. CDR3 length: 12 amino acids. CDR3: CAISSIGYEQYF. The CDR3 nucleotides read TGTGCCATCAGCTCCATCGGTTACGAGCAGTACTTC.

This clone came up once. The CDR3 loop is CASRALGHGGAYEQYF. The CDR3 DNA follows: TGTGCCAGCAGGGCGTTGGGACACGGTGGGGCCTACGAGCAGTACTTC. The chain employs TRBV25-1 and TRBJ2-7, with D possibly being TRBD1 (6 bases). The CDR3 length is 16 residues. Germline V CDR1 and CDR2: MGHDK, SYGVNS. Trimming took off 6 bases at V and 2 bases at J, with 20 bases between the two ends.

This rearrangement joins TRBV19 to TRBJ1-5; TRBD1 might be the D (5 bases). Germline CDR1 and CDR2: LNHDA and SQIVND (reference sequence). CDR3 length: 16 residues. The ends were cut back, 3 bases at V and 6 bases at J, with 18 bases in the middle. The CDR3 sequence is CASSMVLVPGGQPQHF. DNA for the CDR3: TGTGCCAGTAGTATGGTACTGGTCCCTGGGGGTCAGCCCCAGCATTTT.

The V call is TRBV7-2, the J call TRBJ2-3, with 14 bases identical to TRBD2. V lost 5 bases and J lost 4; bases outside the gene matches: 5. The CDR3 length is 16 residues. The germline V gene encodes CDR1 SGHTA and CDR2 FQGNSA. CDR3: CASSPRLAGGPDTQYF. In nucleotides, the CDR3 is TGTGCCAGCAGCCCCCGACTAGCGGGAGGGCCAGATACGCAGTATTTT. The full variable domain, rest sourced from reference TRBV7-2 and TRBJ2-3, is GAGVSQSPSNKVTEKGKDVELRCDPISGHTALYWYRQSLGQGLEFLIYFQGNSAPDKSGLPSDRFSAERTGGSVSTLTIQRTQQEDSAVYLCASSPRLAGGPDTQYFGPGTRLTVL.

This sequence joins TRBV2 and TRBJ1-2, with D unresolved. Trimming pared 6 bases from V and 7 bases from J, leaving 9 bases between. The CDR3 extends over 11 amino acids. Germline CDR1 is SNHLY and CDR2 is FYNNEI. The CDR3 spells CASREKGGYTF. As DNA, the CDR3 is TGTGCCAGCAGAGAAAAGGGTGGCTACACCTTC.

A note on this clone: Other DNA variants within this sample encode the same CDR3. The chain joins TRBV28 to TRBJ2-1; no definite D call. The CDR3 is made up of 11 amino acids. Looked up from germline, CDR1 is MDHEN and CDR2 is SYDVKM. CDR3 loop: CASGSYNEQFF. In DNA form, the CDR3 reads TGTGCATCCGGCTCCTACAATGAGCAGTTCTTC.

V usage is TRBV7-2 and J usage is TRBJ1-2; TRBD1 matches 11 bases. J lost 5 bases, V lost 2 bases, and 7 bases had no gene match. The germline CDR1 and CDR2 sequences are SGHTA and FQGNSA. The CDR3 extends over 16 amino acids. The CDR3: CASSLSMGQGGYGYTF. The CDR3 DNA reads TGTGCCAGCAGCTTATCAATGGGACAGGGGGGGTATGGCTACACCTTC.

Note on this clone: One end of the junction is discordant with germline, which a read error may explain. This chain connects TRBV15 to TRBJ2-7; D is ambiguous. The CDR3 sequence is 13 residues long. CDR1 and CDR2 from the germline V gene are LNHNV and YYDKDF (reference sequence). The CDR3 sequence is CATSRDSYSERYF. CDR3 DNA: TGTGCCACCAGCAGAGATTCATACTCGGAGCGGTACTTC.

In its sample, this clone was seen a few times. The chain uses TRBV18 and TRBJ1-5, with a tentative D call TRBD1 (5 bases). The CDR3 runs to 13 residues. Trimming removed 3 bases at V and 5 bases at J, with 8 bases between. Germline loops: CDR1 KGHSH, CDR2 LQKENI. The CDR3 region has the DNA TGTGCCAGCTCACCGATACAGGATCAGCCCCAGCATTTT. Translating it yields CASSPIQDQPQHF.

J is TRBJ2-6 and V is TRBV19, with D perhaps being TRBD1 or TRBD2 (5 bases each). The ends were cut back, 7 bases at V and 0 bases at J, with 22 bases in the middle. Germline CDR1 is LNHDA and CDR2 is SQIVND (reference sequence). The CDR3 covers 19 residues. The CDR3 is CASTMPRGRATSGANVLTF. The CDR3 coding sequence is TGTGCCAGTACCATGCCGAGGGGCAGGGCAACCTCTGGGGCCAACGTCCTGACTTTC.

In regard to this clone: Other nucleotide sequences in the sample specify the same CDR3. The rearrangement uses TRBV5-1 and TRBJ2-2, with TRBD1 identical over 8 bases. This CDR3 is built from 16 residues. Germline V CDR1 and CDR2: SGHRS, YFSETQ. Trimming cost V 0 bases and J 5 bases; bases outside gene matches: 6. In DNA, the CDR3 is TGCGCCAGCAGCTTGGCTGGGACAGGCGGTACCGGGGAGCTGTTTTTT. The encoded protein is CASSLAGTGGTGELFF.

The chain couples TRBV6-1 to TRBJ1-3; D gene uncertain. V was cut by 4 bases and J by 2 bases, with 15 bases left in between. The germline V gene has CDR1 MNHNS and CDR2 SASEGT. This CDR3 comprises 16 residues. CDR3 sequence reads: CASSVGPLDPGNTIYF. Here the CDR3 DNA reads TGTGCCAGCAGTGTAGGACCTTTGGACCCTGGAAACACCATATATTTT.

A single count supports this clone. This specimen includes other DNA sequences encoding the same CDR3. The genes are TRBV28 and TRBJ1-3, with D perhaps matching TRBD1 (5 bases). Trimming took off 3 bases at V and 4 bases at J, with 10 bases between the two ends. The CDR3 totals 14 residues. The V gene's germline CDR1 is MDHEN and CDR2 SYDVKM. Here the CDR3 reads CASSFPGSGNTIYF. The CDR3 bases are TGTGCCAGCAGTTTTCCAGGGTCCGGAAACACCATATATTTT.

The chain has TRBV29-1 and TRBJ1-4; D remains ambiguous. From germline, CDR1 is SQVTM and CDR2 ANQGSEA. Trimming removed 7 bases from V and 5 bases from J, with 17 bases in between. The CDR3 runs 14 residues. The CDR3 bases are TGCAGCGCCCTGGACTCGGGGAAAAATGAAAAACTGTTTTTT. Its protein product is CSALDSGKNEKLFF.

The chain recombines TRBV7-8 with TRBJ2-2; 8 bases line up with TRBD1. The CDR3 covers 15 residues. With V trimmed by 5 bases and J by 2 bases, 4 bases remained unmatched. Germline V CDR1 and CDR2: SGHVS, FQNEAQ. The CDR3 DNA sequence: TGTGCCAGCAGCCGGGACAGGTTTAACACCGGGGAGCTGTTTTTT. The encoded protein is CASSRDRFNTGELFF.

V gene TRBV19 combines with J gene TRBJ1-4; 7 nucleotides line up with TRBD1. The germline V gene encodes CDR1 LNHDA and CDR2 SQIVND (reference sequence). Trimming removed 2 bases from V and 0 bases from J; junction bases left unmatched: 12. The CDR3 covers 19 residues. The CDR3 loop is CASSIYLPQGTATNEKLFF. The CDR3 nucleotides are TGTGCCAGTAGTATATACCTTCCCCAGGGGACAGCAACTAATGAAAAACTGTTTTTT.

The genes are TRBV7-9 and TRBJ1-2; D is perhaps TRBD1 (6 bases). V gave up 2 bases and J gave up 3 bases, with 19 bases separating them. The CDR3 is 17 residues long. Germline V CDR1 and CDR2: SEHNR, FQNEAQ (reference sequence). The CDR3 protein is CASSLPFLRGSDYGYTF. The CDR3 coding sequence is TGTGCCAGCAGCTTACCCTTCCTCAGGGGCTCTGACTATGGCTACACCTTC.

The CDR3 nucleotides are TGTGCCAGCAGCTCAAGGGGGAGCTATGCTTTCTTT. As protein: CASSSRGSYAFF. The chain links TRBV7-9 to TRBJ1-1; D perhaps matches TRBD1 (6 bases). The CDR3 length is 12 residues. Between the trimmed V and J ends, which lost 4 bases and 11 bases, there was a span of 14 bases. The germline V gene has CDR1 SEHNR and CDR2 FQNEAQ (reference sequence).

V is TRBV5-8 and J is TRBJ2-6; tentatively, D is TRBD1 or TRBD2 (5 bases each). The CDR3 has 19 residues. Germline CDR1 SGHTS, CDR2 YDEGEE. V was shortened by 0 bases and J by 1 base, with 17 bases between the two germline ends. The CDR3 DNA sequence: TGTGCCAGCAGCTTGGATGGAGGCCAAGGGACGTCTGGGGCCAACGTCCTGACTTTC. This sequence encodes CASSLDGGQGTSGANVLTF.

The rearrangement joins TRBV27 to TRBJ2-7, with 9 bases that match TRBD2. The V gene's germline CDR1 is MNHEY and CDR2 SMNVEV (reference sequence). The CDR3 extends over 16 amino acids. Trimming cost V 4 bases and J 4 bases; bases outside gene matches: 11. CDR3 nucleotides: TGTGCCAGCAGTTCAGCGACTAGCGGAAGAATTTACGAGCAGTACTTC. Its protein is CASSSATSGRIYEQYF.

This clone has only a few counts. V and J are TRBV19 and TRBJ1-1, with TRBD1 identical over 8 bases. The CDR3 is made up of 13 amino acids. The V gene end was trimmed by 10 bases and the J gene end by 4 bases; junction bases not matched to a gene: 8. The germline V gene has CDR1 LNHDA and CDR2 SQIVND (reference sequence). Written as DNA, the CDR3 is TGTGCCACCGACAGGGGCTTGGGCACTGAAGCTTTCTTT. Translated, it gives CATDRGLGTEAFF.

A single count supports this clone. The chain combines TRBV28 with TRBJ1-5, with D possibly TRBD1 on 5 matching bases. Trimming removed 6 bases from V and 5 bases from J, with 14 bases in between. From germline, CDR1 is MDHEN and CDR2 SYDVKM. The CDR3 spans 14 residues. This CDR3 reads CASRNGGVDQPQHF. The DNA for the CDR3 is TGTGCCAGCAGGAACGGGGGGGTCGATCAGCCCCAGCATTTT.

This chain links TRBV12-5 with TRBJ2-1, with unresolved D. This CDR3 is built from 16 residues. Germline V gives CDR1 LGHNT, CDR2 FRNRAP. With 3 bases removed from V and 0 bases from J, the gap between germline ends came to 12 bases. The DNA of the CDR3 is TGTGCTAGTGGTTTACATTTGGGCGACTCCTACAATGAGCAGTTCTTC. It specifies CASGLHLGDSYNEQFF.